This TCR beta chain was obtained from a study of Ad26.COV2.S vaccination and SARS-CoV-2 variants. The wider study: Doses of Ad26.COV2.S were injected into muscle once or twice, 56 days apart. General study results and limits: Substantial post-vaccination breadth of spike-specific CD8+ and CD4+ T cell responses was reported.

Concerning this clone: Its specificity is unknown.

Sequencing was performed with immunoSEQ multiplex PCR; in TCRdb, only in-frame clones are kept and a portion is missing. Of some 640,000 clones listed, around 89% are singletons. Trimming stripped 4 bases from V and 7 bases from J, with 14 bases between. This CDR3 is built from 14 residues. CDR1 and CDR2 (germline): SGHDT, YYEEEE. Described treatment: some 20 received Ad26.COV2.S at low or high dose, single or two shots; 5 received placebo; per-sample allocation not given. Sampling was performed 63 days after the first vaccine or placebo injection. The sequencing here drew on peripheral blood, taken in a trial of Ad26.COV2.S vaccine versus placebo. The chain joins TRBV5-6 to TRBJ2-2, with TRBD1 as a possible D gene (6 bases). The sequence came from a person aged 18-60 years who received the Ad26.COV2.S COVID-19 vaccine or a placebo. Here the CDR3 DNA reads TGTGCCAGCAGCATTACAGGGTCGGGCGGGGAGCTGTTTTTT. This translates into CASSITGSGGELFF.